This T cell receptor beta chain was sequenced for a study of T cell responses to AZD1222 COVID-19 vaccine. Only in-frame clones appear in the TCRdb table, and some are missing; sequencing was by immunoSEQ multiplex PCR. The data contain 70,000 to 90,000 clones, 80% to 90% of them singletons. This clone was counted a few times. The origin of this receptor is an adult who received the AZD1222 COVID-19 vaccine. The source material was peripheral blood, sampled 28 days after the second AZD1222 dose.

The chain's CDR3 is CASSPPGSSYEQYF. CDR3 DNA sequence: TGTGCCAGTAGTCCCCCGGGAAGCTCCTACGAGCAGTACTTC. The rearrangement links TRBV19 to TRBJ2-7; TRBD2 is a possible D gene (5 bases). The germline V gene has CDR1 LNHDA and CDR2 SQIVND (reference sequence). This CDR3 contains 14 residues. Trimming shortened V by 5 bases and J by 0 bases, and 11 bases separated the two germline ends.